This passage covers 27 T cell receptor beta chains from one sample sequenced in a study of blood T cell repertoires in COVID-19. The repertoire was sequenced with immunoSEQ multiplex PCR; TCRdb's copy has only in-frame clones and lacks some. The sample has 50,000 to 55,000 clones, approximately 89% seen once. The source material was peripheral blood. Every receptor here comes from a man aged 60 to 75 with acute or convalescent COVID-19.

The chain combines TRBV19 with TRBJ1-5, with TRBD1 identical over 8 bases. The CDR3 has 15 amino acids. V trimming: 3 bases; J trimming: 5 bases; junction bases outside the gene matches: 6. The germline gives CDR1 LNHDA, CDR2 SQIVND (reference sequence). CDR3 protein: CASSMDRVGYQPQHF. The CDR3 region has the DNA TGTGCCAGTAGTATGGACAGGGTGGGTTATCAGCCCCAGCATTTT. Complete variable domain (other parts from reference TRBV19 and TRBJ1-5): DGGITQSPKYLFRKEGQNVTLSCEQNLNHDAMYWYRQDPGQGLRLIYYSQIVNDFQKGDIAEGYSVSREKKESFPLTVTSAQKNPTAFYLCASSMDRVGYQPQHFGDGTRLSIL.

CDR3 loop: CATSDPQGPTEAFF. The CDR3 nucleotides read TGTGCCACCAGTGACCCCCAGGGGCCCACTGAAGCTTTCTTT. The chain carries TRBV24-1 and TRBJ1-1; tentative D call: TRBD1 (6 bases). Trimming took off 4 bases at V and 4 bases at J, with 12 bases between the two ends. The CDR3 is 14 amino acids. Germline assignment: CDR1 KGHDR and CDR2 SFDVKD.

V usage is TRBV7-9 and J usage is TRBJ1-2, with 12 bases lining up with TRBD1. The CDR3 is made up of 16 amino acids. In germline, CDR1 is SEHNR, CDR2 FQNEAQ (reference sequence). Trimming took 7 bases from V and 8 from J; bases not matched to a gene: 14. CDR3 sequence reads: CASTTGTGGGLRGYTF. As DNA, the CDR3 is TGTGCCAGCACCACCGGGACAGGGGGCGGATTGAGAGGCTACACCTTC.

This chain uses TRBV28 with TRBJ1-1, with D hard to call. The V gene's germline CDR1 is MDHEN and CDR2 SYDVKM. The CDR3 has 14 amino acids. Trimming cost V 5 bases and J 2 bases, with 12 bases left between them. In DNA form, the CDR3 reads TGTGCCAGCAGTGGGATGCGGGCCAACACTGAAGCTTTCTTT. Its protein product is CASSGMRANTEAFF.

The chain combines TRBV30 with TRBJ1-5; 7 bases line up with TRBD1. The germline V gene has CDR1 GTSNPN and CDR2 SVGIG (reference sequence). This CDR3 has 15 amino acids. Trimming cost V 3 bases and J 2 bases; bases outside gene matches: 7. The CDR3 loop reads CAWRGTGAGNQPQHF. The CDR3 DNA reads TGTGCCTGGAGGGGTACAGGGGCGGGCAATCAGCCCCAGCATTTT.

This chain connects TRBV6-1 to TRBJ1-3; no reliable D call. V was shortened by 2 bases and J by 0 bases, with 8 bases between the two germline ends. CDR3 size: 15 residues. Germline V CDR1 and CDR2: MNHNS, SASEGT. DNA of the CDR3: TGTGCCAGCAGTGAAAACAGTTACTCTGGAAACACCATATATTTT. This codes for CASSENSYSGNTIYF.

The rearrangement links TRBV24-1 to TRBJ2-4, with D maybe TRBD2 (5 bases). Trimming left V 2 bases short and J 5 bases short, with 9 bases between. The germline CDR1 and CDR2 sequences are KGHDR and SFDVKD. This CDR3 is built from 14 residues. CDR3 in DNA: TGTGCCACCAGTGATTCTAGGACTCAAAACATTCAGTACTTC. This translates into CATSDSRTQNIQYF.

In its sample, this clone was seen once. The chain combines TRBV6-2 or TRBV6-3 with TRBJ1-4; the D is unclear. Germline V gene data show CDR1 as MNHEY and CDR2 as SVGEGT. V was clipped by 6 bases and J by 7 bases, with 12 bases between them. The CDR3 length is 13 residues. CDR3 bases: TGTGCCAGCAGCGCCTTTCCGGGTGAAAAACTGTTTTTT. This encodes CASSAFPGEKLFF.

This sequence joins TRBV14 and TRBJ2-5, with D hard to call. Trimming removed 0 bases at V and 5 bases at J, with 7 bases between. The CDR3 sequence is 13 residues long. The germline V gene has CDR1 SGHDN and CDR2 FVKESK. The DNA for the CDR3 is TGTGCCAGCAGCCAAGAGACGCGGGAGACCCAGTACTTC. This codes for CASSQETRETQYF.

V is TRBV2 and J is TRBJ1-5, with D possibly being TRBD1 (6 bases). The CDR3 is 16 amino acids. V was clipped by 2 bases and J by 0 bases, with 11 bases between them. Germline V CDR1 and CDR2: SNHLY, FYNNEI. CDR3 residues: CASSERPGVSNQPQHF. The CDR3 DNA reads as TGTGCCAGCAGTGAACGGCCAGGGGTTAGCAATCAGCCCCAGCATTTT. Based on the CDR3 plus reference TRBV2 and TRBJ1-5, the full variable domain is EPEVTQTPSHQVTQMGQEVILRCVPISNHLYFYWYRQILGQKVEFLVSFYNNEISEKSEIFDDQFSVERPDGSNFTLKIRSTKLEDSAMYFCASSERPGVSNQPQHFGDGTRLSIL.

V usage is TRBV18 and J usage is TRBJ2-1, with TRBD2 matching over 7 bases. The CDR3 runs to 14 residues. With V trimmed by 3 bases and J by 5 bases, 4 bases remained unmatched. CDR1 is KGHSH and CDR2 is LQKENI in the germline V gene. CDR3 region: CASSPGRGDNEQFF. CDR3 DNA sequence: TGTGCCAGCTCACCGGGACGGGGGGACAATGAGCAGTTCTTC.

The rearrangement uses TRBV28 and TRBJ2-4; D may be TRBD2 (5 bases). V was shortened by 6 bases and J by 1 base, with 22 bases between the two germline ends. The CDR3 totals 18 residues. The germline V gene encodes CDR1 MDHEN and CDR2 SYDVKM. CDR3 sequence reads: CASSFRFEGYVAKNIQYF. The CDR3 DNA reads TGTGCCAGCAGCTTCCGCTTTGAGGGCTATGTGGCCAAAAACATTCAGTACTTC.

The chain employs TRBV6-1 and TRBJ1-2; TRBD1 aligns across 8 bases. The CDR3 is 16 amino acids. Trimming took 4 bases from V and 6 from J; bases not matched to a gene: 13. Germline V gene sequence: CDR1 MNHNS, CDR2 SASEGT. For the CDR3, the DNA is TGTGCCAGCAGTGGTTGCTATGGGACAGGCCTGAATGGCTACACCTTC. It specifies CASSGCYGTGLNGYTF.

This clone was counted once. The rearrangement uses TRBV30 and TRBJ2-7, with TRBD1 matching over 9 bases. CDR3 length equals 16 residues. Germline V gives CDR1 GTSNPN, CDR2 SVGIG (reference sequence). With V trimmed by 1 base and J by 3 bases, 10 bases remained unmatched. The CDR3 sequence is CAWSGGGDRDGYEQYF. DNA of the CDR3: TGTGCCTGGAGTGGGGGAGGGGACAGGGACGGCTACGAGCAGTACTTC.

The rearrangement uses TRBV12-3 or TRBV12-4 and TRBJ1-1, with TRBD1 as a possible D gene (5 bases). V was cut by 5 bases and J by 9 bases, with 13 bases left in between. The CDR3 runs to 12 residues. The CDR3, as DNA: TGTGCCAGCAGTACCCACCAGGGTCAAGCTTTCTTT. As protein: CASSTHQGQAFF.

The chain combines TRBV2 with TRBJ1-5, with D hard to call. The CDR3 runs 14 residues. Germline assignment: CDR1 SNHLY and CDR2 FYNNEI. V lost 4 bases to trimming and J lost 3 bases, with 10 bases between them. The CDR3 reads CASSARNLNQPQHF. Here the CDR3 DNA reads TGTGCCAGCAGTGCCAGGAACCTCAATCAGCCCCAGCATTTT.

This chain joins TRBV18 and TRBJ2-1; 8 nucleotides align to TRBD1. The CDR3 sequence is 16 residues long. Germline V gene lookup returns CDR1 KGHSH and CDR2 LQKENI. V gave up 2 bases and J gave up 3 bases; unmatched junction bases: 6. Here the CDR3 DNA reads TGTGCCAGCTCACCAACGACAGGGGCTAACTACAATGAGCAGTTCTTC. Protein product: CASSPTTGANYNEQFF.

Only a few counts were recorded for this clone. The rearrangement links TRBV5-4 to TRBJ2-7; 9 nucleotides agree with TRBD1. This CDR3 has 15 residues. Per germline, CDR1 SGHNT and CDR2 YYREEE (reference sequence). The V and J ends lost 4 bases and 6 bases, in that order; junction bases with no gene match: 11. DNA of the CDR3: TGTGCCAGCAGCCCCGGGACAGGGTCGTCCCCCGAGCAGTACTTC. Translated, it gives CASSPGTGSSPEQYF.

This clone was seen once. This chain connects TRBV4-1 to TRBJ2-7; a possible D gene is TRBD1 (7 bases). Between the trimmed V and J ends, which lost 4 bases and 2 bases, there was a span of 18 bases. Germline CDR1 is MGHRA and CDR2 is YSYEKL. The CDR3 loop spans 16 amino acids. This chain's CDR3 is CASSLRQGSGAYEQYF. The CDR3 bases are TGCGCCAGCAGCCTAAGACAGGGTAGCGGCGCCTACGAGCAGTACTTC.

The CDR3 spells CAIGGYNEQFF. Written as DNA, the CDR3 is TGTGCGATAGGGGGCTACAATGAGCAGTTCTTC. The chain recombines TRBV12-3 or TRBV12-4 with TRBJ2-1, with a possible D match to TRBD1 (6 bases). The CDR3 consists of 11 residues.

V gene TRBV4-1 combines with J gene TRBJ2-7; 11 nucleotides agree with TRBD2. CDR3 size: 16 residues. V was clipped by 4 bases and J by 2 bases; unmatched bases: 7. Germline loops: CDR1 MGHRA, CDR2 YSYEKL. CDR3 in amino acids: CASSLTGTSGAYEQYF. The CDR3 DNA follows: TGCGCCAGCAGCCTAACGGGGACTAGCGGCGCCTACGAGCAGTACTTC.

The J gene is TRBJ1-3, the V gene TRBV15, with unresolved D. V was shortened by 2 bases and J by 4 bases, with 6 bases between the two germline ends. CDR3 length: 13 amino acids. Germline CDR1 and CDR2: LNHNV and YYDKDF (reference sequence). The CDR3 bases are TGTGCCACCAGCAGACATACAGGAAACACCATATATTTT. It yields the protein CATSRHTGNTIYF.

The chain couples TRBV2 to TRBJ1-4, with TRBD1 as a possible D gene (5 bases). The length of the CDR3 is 14 residues. The V gene lost 7 bases and the J gene lost 8 bases, with 17 bases spanning the gap. Germline assignment: CDR1 SNHLY and CDR2 FYNNEI. The DNA for the CDR3 is TGTGCCAGCATCAGAGACAGAGTTGGGGAAAAACTGTTTTTT. Amino acids: CASIRDRVGEKLFF.

The rearrangement uses TRBV5-1 and TRBJ2-7; D might be TRBD1 (5 bases). Trimming stripped 0 bases from V and 0 bases from J, with 7 bases between. This CDR3 is 14 amino acids long. The germline gives CDR1 SGHRS, CDR2 YFSETQ. The CDR3 here is CASSLEDSSYEQYF. The CDR3 DNA reads as TGCGCCAGCAGCTTGGAAGACAGCTCCTACGAGCAGTACTTC. Full variable domain (rest looked up from reference TRBV5-1 and TRBJ2-7): KAGVTQTPRYLIKTRGQQVTLSCSPISGHRSVSWYQQTPGQGLQFLFEYFSETQRNKGNFPGRFSGRQFSNSRSEMNVSTLELGDSALYLCASSLEDSSYEQYFGPGTRLTVT.

The chain couples TRBV28 to TRBJ1-3, with 11 bases identical to TRBD1. This CDR3 contains 15 residues. The J segment lost 7 bases and the V segment lost 5 bases, leaving 7 bases of the junction unmatched. CDR1 and CDR2 from the germline V gene are MDHEN and SYDVKM. DNA for the CDR3: TGTGCCAGCAGTCCCCGGACAGGGGGCGGGAACACCATATATTTT. Protein sequence: CASSPRTGGGNTIYF.

In this sample, this clone turned up once. CDR3: CASSHSGSTETQYF. CDR3 bases: TGTGCCAGCAGCCACAGCGGGAGTACGGAGACCCAGTACTTC. This chain joins TRBV3-1 (or the pseudogene TRBV3-2) and TRBJ2-5, with 8 nucleotides matching TRBD2. CDR1 is LGHDT, CDR2 YNNKEL, per germline (reference sequence). J was trimmed by 5 bases and V by 3 bases; bases with no gene match: 5. This CDR3 contains 14 residues.

The rearrangement joins TRBV7-2 to TRBJ1-5; maybe TRBD1 (6 bases). Germline assignment: CDR1 SGHTA and CDR2 FQGNSA. This CDR3 spans 13 amino acids. V gave up 5 bases and J gave up 4 bases, with 9 bases separating them. The chain's CDR3 is CASSRDTNQPQHF. The CDR3 DNA follows: TGTGCCAGCAGCCGGGACACAAATCAGCCCCAGCATTTT.